This TCR beta chain was sequenced for a study of blood T cell repertoires in COVID-19. Study-wide background: Samples representing acute and convalescent COVID-19 were sourced from the United States, Italy and Spain.

Original methodology: How many nucleated cells were present was estimated from reference gene primer amplification. TCRdb's copy holds only in-frame clones and misses some; the assay was immunoSEQ multiplex PCR. D and trimming come from the DNA, and the V and J calls and clone size come from that table. The sample carries roughly 110,000 clones, approximately 81% recorded once. There are a few counts of this clone. With 4 bases removed from V and 4 bases from J, the gap between germline ends came to 9 bases. CDR3 length equals 13 residues. Germline loops: CDR1 ENHRY, CDR2 SYGVKD. This TCR derives from a human donor in a cohort sampled during active COVID-19. This rearrangement joins TRBV10-3 to TRBJ2-3; no definite D call. Sequenced input: peripheral blood. As DNA, the CDR3 is TGTGCCATCAGTGCGGTGAGCGCAGATACGCAGTATTTT. Translated: CAISAVSADTQYF.